Below are 16 T cell receptor beta chains sequenced from a single sample in a study of T cells expressing NK-cell markers. TCRdb reprocessed the 5' RACE reads, keeping one entry per CDR3 protein, no DNA. Listed are 150,000 to 180,000 distinct CDR3 sequences; around 37% falls within the top ten. Input material: blood T cells: a sorted CD56 or NKG2C T cell subset, CD4+ or CD8+ T cells, or bulk PBMC T cells (not recorded which). The origin of the receptors is a woman aged 45-60 years in good health.

The chain recombines TRBV24-1 with TRBJ2-3. This CDR3 contains 15 residues. The germline CDR1 and CDR2 sequences are KGHDR and SFDVKD. The CDR3 spells CATSDSRLTTDTQYF.

The chain's CDR3 is CASSEREANNEQFF. The chain employs TRBV27 and TRBJ2-1; absent DNA, TCRdb's TRBD2 call cannot be checked. The length of the CDR3 is 14 residues. Germline CDR1 MNHEY, CDR2 SMNVEV (reference sequence).

The chain couples TRBV5-1 to TRBJ1-1; TCRdb calls TRBD1, which cannot be checked without DNA. CDR3 length: 14 residues. Germline V gene sequence: CDR1 SGHRS, CDR2 YFSETQ. This chain's CDR3 is CASSLTPGDTEAFF.

The CDR3 spells CASNRGGGPEQFF. This chain connects TRBV2 to TRBJ2-1; with no DNA, the TCRdb D assignment of TRBD2 cannot be verified. Germline CDR1 reads SNHLY; CDR2 reads FYNNEI. The length of the CDR3 is 13 residues.

This chain uses TRBV3-1 with TRBJ1-5. Looked up from germline, CDR1 is LGHDT and CDR2 is YNNKEL (reference sequence). The CDR3 contains 14 residues. CDR3 loop: CASSQVTSRQPQHF.

This chain joins TRBV14 and TRBJ2-1; the TCRdb D gene call, TRBD1, has no DNA to confirm it. This CDR3 is built from 15 residues. The germline CDR1 and CDR2 sequences are SGHDN and FVKESK. CDR3 sequence: CASSQGAGRYNEQFF.

This chain links TRBV27 with TRBJ2-5; absent DNA, TCRdb's TRBD1 call cannot be checked. The germline V gene encodes CDR1 MNHEY and CDR2 SMNVEV (reference sequence). The CDR3 length is 16 residues. The CDR3 reads CASSPRQGSFGETQYF.

This rearrangement joins TRBV11-2 to TRBJ2-5; TCRdb proposes TRBD2, but this gene call is untestable without DNA. The germline gives CDR1 SGHAT, CDR2 FQNNGV. This CDR3 spans 12 amino acids. CDR3 sequence reads: CATAGEVETQYF.

V is TRBV4-1 and J is TRBJ2-7; TCRdb names TRBD2, which stays unverified in the absence of DNA. Germline V gene lookup returns CDR1 MGHRA and CDR2 YSYEKL. The CDR3 totals 15 residues. The CDR3 region is CASSQREGVENEQYF.

The chain recombines TRBV27 with TRBJ2-1; TCRdb picks TRBD2, but there is no DNA to check that call. The CDR3 extends over 14 amino acids. Germline-derived CDR1 and CDR2 are MNHEY and SMNVEV (reference sequence). The chain's CDR3 is CASSEREVHNEQFF.

V and J are TRBV6-5 and TRBJ1-2; with no DNA, the TCRdb D assignment of TRBD1 cannot be verified. This CDR3 is 14 amino acids long. The germline V gene has CDR1 MNHEY and CDR2 SVGAGI. CDR3 protein: CASSSEQVDYGYTF.

The J gene is TRBJ2-2, the V gene TRBV14; TCRdb calls TRBD1, which cannot be checked without DNA. This CDR3 region has 16 residues. Germline V gene sequence: CDR1 SGHDN, CDR2 FVKESK. CDR3 sequence: CASSQEVQGSVGELFF.

V and J are TRBV5-1 and TRBJ2-1. This CDR3 has 14 residues. Germline V gene data show CDR1 as SGHRS and CDR2 as YFSETQ. The CDR3 here is CASSLSPDYNEQFF.

The J gene is TRBJ2-5, the V gene TRBV4-1. Germline lookup yields CDR1 MGHRA and CDR2 YSYEKL. The CDR3 loop spans 14 amino acids. CDR3 protein: CASSQGASSETQYF.

V and J are TRBV7-9 and TRBJ2-1; lacking DNA, the TRBD2 call made by TCRdb goes unchecked. Germline V CDR1 and CDR2: SEHNR, FQNEAQ (reference sequence). The CDR3 spans 16 residues. The CDR3 loop is CASSQTPAGVSNEQFF. The variable domain in full, completed from reference TRBV7-9 and TRBJ2-1, reads DTGVSQNPRHKITKRGQNVTFRCDPISEHNRLYWYRQTLGQGPEFLTYFQNEAQLEKSRLLSDRFSAERPKGSFSTLEIQRTEQGDSAMYLCASSQTPAGVSNEQFFGPGTRLTVL.

The chain has TRBV11-2 and TRBJ2-3; checking the TCRdb D call of TRBD2 is not possible without DNA. The length of the CDR3 is 16 residues. Germline V gene data show CDR1 as SGHAT and CDR2 as FQNNGV. The CDR3 loop reads CASSPVGGRDTDTQYF.